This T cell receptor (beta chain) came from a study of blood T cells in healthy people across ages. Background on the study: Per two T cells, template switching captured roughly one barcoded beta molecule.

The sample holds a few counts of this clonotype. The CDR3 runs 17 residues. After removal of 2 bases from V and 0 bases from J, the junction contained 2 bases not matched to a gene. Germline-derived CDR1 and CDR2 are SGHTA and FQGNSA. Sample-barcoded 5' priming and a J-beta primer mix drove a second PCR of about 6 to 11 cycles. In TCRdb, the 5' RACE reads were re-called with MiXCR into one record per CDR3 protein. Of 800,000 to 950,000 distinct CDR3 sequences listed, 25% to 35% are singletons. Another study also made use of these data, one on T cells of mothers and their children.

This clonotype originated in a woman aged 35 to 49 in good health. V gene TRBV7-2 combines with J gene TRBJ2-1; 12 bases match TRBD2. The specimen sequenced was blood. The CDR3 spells CASSLLAGGVSYNEQFF. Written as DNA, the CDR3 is TGTGCCAGCAGCTTACTAGCGGGGGGGGTCTCCTACAATGAGCAGTTCTTC.